Below are 30 T cell receptor beta chains sequenced from a single sample in a study of blood T cell repertoires in COVID-19. Produced via immunoSEQ multiplex PCR; TCRdb's table is partial and in-frame only. The table lists just over 90,000 clones, 80% to 90% of them singletons. Source material: peripheral blood. Receptors originate from an elderly woman with acute or convalescent COVID-19.

This rearrangement joins TRBV10-1 to TRBJ1-1, with D uncertain. Germline values: CDR1 WNHNN, CDR2 SYGVQD (reference sequence). Trimming pared 5 bases from V and 5 bases from J, leaving 12 bases between. The CDR3 sequence is 13 residues long. For the CDR3, the DNA is TGCGCCAGCAGTCGGACGGCGGGGACTGAAGCTTTCTTT. It yields the protein CASSRTAGTEAFF.

The table lists this clone with a few counts. The rearrangement joins TRBV5-1 to TRBJ2-7, with D perhaps TRBD1 (6 bases). Germline loops: CDR1 SGHRS, CDR2 YFSETQ. The CDR3 totals 14 residues. Trimming removed 4 bases from V and 0 bases from J, with 11 bases in between. CDR3 protein: CASSPGQSSYEQYF. As DNA, the CDR3 is TGCGCCAGCAGCCCCGGACAGAGCTCCTACGAGCAGTACTTC.

This chain links TRBV5-1 with TRBJ2-4; possibly TRBD1 for D (6 bases). CDR3 length: 16 residues. From germline, CDR1 is SGHRS and CDR2 YFSETQ. The V end lost 4 bases, the J end lost 0 bases, and 14 bases lay between the germline ends. The CDR3 DNA follows: TGCGCCAGCAGCGAGCCAACAGGGATAGCCAAAAACATTCAGTACTTC. Its translation is CASSEPTGIAKNIQYF.

Of note for this clone: An end of the junction does not agree with germline; a read error may underlie this. The chain is built from TRBV2 and TRBJ2-5, with 16 bases fitting TRBD2. Germline V gene lookup returns CDR1 SNHLY and CDR2 FYNNEI. There are 14 residues in the CDR3. CDR3 residues: CASKKTGTSGGVDF. In DNA, the CDR3 is TGTGCCAGCAAAAAAACCGGGACTAGCGGGGGGGTAGACTTC.

The V call is TRBV11-2, the J call TRBJ2-1; 8 bases are a match to TRBD2. The junction had 4 bases not matched to a gene; V was cut back by 1 base and J by 5 bases. This CDR3 contains 15 residues. Germline loops: CDR1 SGHAT, CDR2 FQNNGV. CDR3 sequence reads: CASSLGRGGHNEQFF. CDR3 coding DNA: TGTGCCAGCAGCTTAGGACGGGGGGGGCACAATGAGCAGTTCTTC.

The chain has TRBV7-9 and TRBJ1-6, with D maybe TRBD1 (6 bases). This CDR3 spans 16 amino acids. CDR1 SEHNR and CDR2 FQNEAQ come from the germline V gene (reference sequence). The V gene lost 4 bases and the J gene lost 9 bases, with 19 bases spanning the gap. The CDR3 sequence: CASSWAPTGPVSPLHF. In DNA form, the CDR3 reads TGTGCCAGCAGCTGGGCGCCGACAGGCCCGGTTTCACCCCTCCACTTT.

Here the CDR3 DNA reads TGTGCCAGCAGTTTAAGGGGTCAGGGCAATCAGCCCCAGCATTTT. It yields the protein CASSLRGQGNQPQHF. The chain is built from TRBV28 and TRBJ1-5; D might be TRBD1 (5 bases). The length of the CDR3 is 15 residues. The germline V and J ends were trimmed by 2 bases and 2 bases, with 10 bases remaining between them. Germline V lookup: CDR1 MDHEN, CDR2 SYDVKM.

The chain uses TRBV6-5 and TRBJ1-1, with D maybe TRBD1 (5 bases). The germline gives CDR1 MNHEY, CDR2 SVGAGI. This CDR3 is built from 14 residues. V gave up 4 bases and J gave up 5 bases, with 14 bases separating them. CDR3 DNA: TGTGCCAGCAGTTTGTTCGGGGGAGGAACTGAAGCTTTCTTT. Translation: CASSLFGGGTEAFF.

The rearrangement uses TRBV9 and TRBJ2-1, with D perhaps matching TRBD2 (7 bases). This CDR3 comprises 15 residues. Trimming left V 0 bases short and J 5 bases short, with 12 bases between. Germline-derived CDR1 and CDR2 are SGDLS and YYNGEE. In DNA form, the CDR3 reads TGTGCCAGCAGCGTAGGTGGGGGGGCCAACAATGAGCAGTTCTTC. Translating it yields CASSVGGGANNEQFF. Complete variable domain (other parts from reference TRBV9 and TRBJ2-1): DSGVTQTPKHLITATGQRVTLRCSPRSGDLSVYWYQQSLDQGLQFLIQYYNGEERAKGNILERFSAQQFPDLHSELNLSSLELGDSALYFCASSVGGGANNEQFFGPGTRLTVL.

V and J are TRBV5-5 and TRBJ1-1; D ambiguous. There are 13 residues in the CDR3. Between the trimmed V and J ends, which lost 1 base and 3 bases, there was a span of 7 bases. Germline CDR1 is SGHKS and CDR2 is YYEKEE (reference sequence). The CDR3 DNA sequence: TGTGCCAGCAGCTTGTTAAGAGACACTGAAGCTTTCTTT. Translating gives CASSLLRDTEAFF.

The chain is built from TRBV3-1 (or the pseudogene TRBV3-2) and TRBJ1-3, with no clear D. CDR1 LGHDT and CDR2 YNNKEL come from the germline V gene (reference sequence). V gave up 4 bases and J gave up 0 bases, with 4 bases separating them. This CDR3 is built from 13 residues. Here the CDR3 reads CASSLNSGNTIYF. The CDR3 DNA follows: TGTGCCAGCAGCCTCAACTCTGGAAACACCATATATTTT.

This clone came up once. The rearrangement joins TRBV6-1 to TRBJ2-7, with D possibly TRBD2 on 5 matching bases. The CDR3 is 15 residues long. The germline V gene has CDR1 MNHNS and CDR2 SASEGT. V shed 2 bases and J shed 3 bases, with 14 bases lying between them. In DNA, the CDR3 is TGTGCCAGCAGTGAAAACCCTCGGGGATACTACGAGCAGTACTTC. Amino acids: CASSENPRGYYEQYF.

The chain's CDR3 is CASSEQPTGLTEKLFF. The CDR3 DNA reads as TGCGCCAGCAGCGAGCAGCCTACAGGGTTGACTGAAAAACTGTTTTTT. The V and J genes are TRBV5-1 and TRBJ1-4; a possible D gene is TRBD1 (6 bases). V was pared by 4 bases and J by 7 bases, with 20 bases between. This CDR3 contains 16 residues. Germline CDR1 and CDR2: SGHRS and YFSETQ.

The chain uses TRBV11-2 and TRBJ2-7; possible D gene TRBD1, 6 bases. Germline V gene lookup returns CDR1 SGHAT and CDR2 FQNNGV. The germline V and J ends were trimmed by 0 bases and 1 base, with 19 bases remaining between them. The CDR3 has 18 residues. The CDR3 sequence is CASSLEVGQRPRSYEQYF. Written as DNA, the CDR3 is TGTGCCAGCAGCTTAGAAGTAGGACAGAGGCCTCGTTCCTACGAGCAGTACTTC.

The chain recombines TRBV19 with TRBJ1-2; tentative D call: TRBD1 (6 bases). The germline V and J ends were trimmed by 7 bases and 7 bases, with 16 bases remaining between them. This CDR3 has 13 residues. CDR1 LNHDA and CDR2 SQIVND come from the germline V gene (reference sequence). The CDR3 here is CASKHRDRGGYTF. The CDR3 nucleotides are TGTGCCAGTAAACACAGGGATAGAGGTGGCTACACCTTC.

The V call is TRBV5-1, the J call TRBJ1-1; no firm D call. Germline values: CDR1 SGHRS, CDR2 YFSETQ. The CDR3 covers 14 residues. The V and J ends lost 1 base and 3 bases respectively, with 10 bases between them. CDR3 nucleotide sequence: TGCGCCAGCAGCTTGCATCAGGATGACACTGAAGCTTTCTTT. This translates into CASSLHQDDTEAFF.

The rearrangement links TRBV7-9 to TRBJ2-5; 7 nucleotides match TRBD1. The germline CDR1 and CDR2 sequences are SEHNR and FQNEAQ (reference sequence). The CDR3 runs to 13 residues. V lost 0 bases and J lost 5; bases outside the gene matches: 0. CDR3 protein: CASSLAGGETQYF. The CDR3 DNA reads TGTGCCAGCAGCTTAGCAGGGGGCGAGACCCAGTACTTC. The full variable domain, rest sourced from reference TRBV7-9 and TRBJ2-5, is DTGVSQNPRHKITKRGQNVTFRCDPISEHNRLYWYRQTLGQGPEFLTYFQNEAQLEKSRLLSDRFSAERPKGSFSTLEIQRTEQGDSAMYLCASSLAGGETQYFGPGTRLLVL.

As DNA, the CDR3 is TGCGCCAGCAGCCTTGCTAGCGGGGCCTCCTCCTACGAGCAGTACTTC. As protein: CASSLASGASSYEQYF. This chain joins TRBV4-1 and TRBJ2-7, with 9 bases identical to TRBD2. The junction had 7 bases not matched to a gene; V was cut back by 4 bases and J by 0 bases. Germline V gene sequence: CDR1 MGHRA, CDR2 YSYEKL. The CDR3 has 16 residues.

V and J are TRBV18 and TRBJ2-3, with TRBD1 as a possible D gene (6 bases). The CDR3 contains 16 residues. Germline V CDR1 and CDR2: KGHSH, LQKENI. Trimming removed 3 bases from V and 1 base from J, with 14 bases in between. The CDR3 protein is CASSPQGSAGTDTQYF. The CDR3 DNA reads TGTGCCAGCTCACCCCAGGGGTCCGCCGGCACAGATACGCAGTATTTT.

The chain combines TRBV11-3 with TRBJ2-1, with 8 bases matching TRBD2. Germline values: CDR1 SGHNT, CDR2 YENEEA. CDR3 size: 14 residues. Unmatched junction bases numbered 6, after V lost 3 bases and J lost 8 bases. In DNA form, the CDR3 reads TGTGCCAGCAGCTTCGGGGGGGCTATCGATGAGCAGTTCTTC. Amino acid sequence: CASSFGGAIDEQFF.

This rearrangement joins TRBV19 to TRBJ1-1; D gene uncertain. This CDR3 comprises 14 residues. Germline V lookup: CDR1 LNHDA, CDR2 SQIVND (reference sequence). V lost 3 bases and J lost 0, with 8 bases in between. This CDR3 reads CASSINRMNTEAFF. The CDR3 DNA reads as TGTGCCAGTAGTATCAACAGAATGAACACTGAAGCTTTCTTT.

The chain links TRBV5-1 to TRBJ2-7; tentative D call: TRBD1 (6 bases). This CDR3 region has 15 residues. Trimming left V 4 bases short and J 0 bases short, with 14 bases between. CDR1 SGHRS and CDR2 YFSETQ come from the germline V gene. This chain's CDR3 is CASSMTGLSSYEQYF. DNA for the CDR3: TGCGCCAGCAGCATGACAGGTCTGAGCTCCTACGAGCAGTACTTC.

The V gene is TRBV19, the J gene TRBJ2-7; possible D gene TRBD2, 6 bases. V lost 10 bases and J 2 bases, leaving 21 bases between the germline ends. In germline, CDR1 is LNHDA, CDR2 SQIVND (reference sequence). The CDR3 has 15 residues. This chain's CDR3 is CATTLGGGGAYEQYF. The CDR3 bases are TGTGCCACCACCCTCGGGGGTGGGGGAGCCTACGAGCAGTACTTC.

CDR3 region: CASSEGGQGRGYTF. Written as DNA, the CDR3 is TGTGCCAGCAGTGAAGGAGGACAGGGTAGAGGCTACACCTTC. The chain employs TRBV6-1 and TRBJ1-2; TRBD1 agrees at 8 bases. Germline CDR1 reads MNHNS; CDR2 reads SASEGT. The CDR3 runs 14 residues. J was trimmed by 8 bases and V by 1 base; bases with no gene match: 6.

V gene TRBV13 combines with J gene TRBJ2-1; TRBD2 matches at 10 bases. In germline, CDR1 is PRHDT, CDR2 FYEKMQ (reference sequence). V was pared by 4 bases and J by 2 bases, with 5 bases of the junction left unmatched. The CDR3 is 16 amino acids. CDR3 coding DNA: TGTGCCAGCAGCTCCCGGACTAGCGGTACCTACAATGAGCAGTTCTTC. Translating it yields CASSSRTSGTYNEQFF.

This clone was seen just once. V and J are TRBV5-1 and TRBJ2-7; the D is unclear. Trimming removed 1 base from V and 6 bases from J, with 20 bases in between. Per the germline V gene, CDR1 is SGHRS and CDR2 is YFSETQ. The CDR3 is made up of 16 amino acids. The CDR3 reads CASSLSPLPEPSEQYF. The DNA of the CDR3 is TGCGCCAGCAGCTTGTCCCCGCTCCCTGAACCGAGCGAGCAGTACTTC.

The genes are TRBV9 and TRBJ2-7; D gene uncertain. Trimming removed 0 bases at V and 0 bases at J, with 4 bases between. The CDR3 totals 13 residues. CDR1 SGDLS and CDR2 YYNGEE come from the germline V gene. Here the CDR3 reads CASSVGASYEQYF. Here the CDR3 DNA reads TGTGCCAGCAGCGTAGGGGCCTCCTACGAGCAGTACTTC.

The V and J genes are TRBV3-1 (or the pseudogene TRBV3-2) and TRBJ1-2; D gene uncertain. Germline V gene lookup returns CDR1 LGHDT and CDR2 YNNKEL (reference sequence). The germline V and J ends were trimmed by 1 base and 3 bases, with 9 bases remaining between them. CDR3 length equals 14 residues. CDR3: CASSQGGSYYGYTF. For the CDR3, the DNA is TGTGCCAGCAGCCAAGGCGGCAGTTACTATGGCTACACCTTC.

This clone was detected once. This sequence joins TRBV5-4 and TRBJ1-1; the match to TRBD1 covers 7 bases. Looked up from germline, CDR1 is SGHNT and CDR2 is YYREEE (reference sequence). This CDR3 is 16 amino acids long. J lost 8 bases, V lost 0 bases, and 13 bases had no gene match. CDR3 amino acids: CASSLVAGRGDREAFF. As DNA, the CDR3 is TGTGCCAGCAGCTTGGTCGCGGGCAGGGGGGACCGAGAAGCTTTCTTT.

The rearrangement joins TRBV9 to TRBJ2-7; maybe TRBD1 (6 bases). Between the trimmed V and J ends, which lost 0 bases and 3 bases, there was a span of 10 bases. Looked up from germline, CDR1 is SGDLS and CDR2 is YYNGEE. This CDR3 is built from 14 residues. The CDR3 DNA is TGTGCCAGCAGCGTAGCCCCGGACAGCTACGAGCAGTACTTC. Protein: CASSVAPDSYEQYF.